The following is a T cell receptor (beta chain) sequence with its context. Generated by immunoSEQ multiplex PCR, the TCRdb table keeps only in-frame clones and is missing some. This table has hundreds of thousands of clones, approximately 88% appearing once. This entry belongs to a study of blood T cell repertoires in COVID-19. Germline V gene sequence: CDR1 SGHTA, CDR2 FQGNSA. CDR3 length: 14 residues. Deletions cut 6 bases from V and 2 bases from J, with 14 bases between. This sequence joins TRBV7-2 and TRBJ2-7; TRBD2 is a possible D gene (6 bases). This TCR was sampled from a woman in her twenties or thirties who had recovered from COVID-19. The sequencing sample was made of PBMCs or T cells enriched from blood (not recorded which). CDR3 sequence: CASSLATRTYEQYF. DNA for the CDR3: TGTGCCAGCAGTCTAGCGACCCGAACCTACGAGCAGTACTTC. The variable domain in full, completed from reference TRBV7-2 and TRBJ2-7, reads GAGVSQSPSNKVTEKGKDVELRCDPISGHTALYWYRQSLGQGLEFLIYFQGNSAPDKSGLPSDRFSAERTGGSVSTLTIQRTQQEDSAVYLCASSLATRTYEQYFGPGTRLTVT.